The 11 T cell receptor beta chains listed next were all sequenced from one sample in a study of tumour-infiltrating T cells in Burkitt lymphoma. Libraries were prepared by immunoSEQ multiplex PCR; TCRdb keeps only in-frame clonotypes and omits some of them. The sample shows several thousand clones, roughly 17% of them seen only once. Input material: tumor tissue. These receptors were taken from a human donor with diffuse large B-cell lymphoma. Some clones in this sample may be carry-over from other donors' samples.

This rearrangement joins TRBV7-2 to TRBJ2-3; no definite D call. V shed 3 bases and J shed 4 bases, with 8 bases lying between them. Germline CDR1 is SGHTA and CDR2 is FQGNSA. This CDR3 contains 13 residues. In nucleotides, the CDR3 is TGTGCCAGCAGCTTGTCCCATTCAGATACGCAGTATTTT. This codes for CASSLSHSDTQYF.

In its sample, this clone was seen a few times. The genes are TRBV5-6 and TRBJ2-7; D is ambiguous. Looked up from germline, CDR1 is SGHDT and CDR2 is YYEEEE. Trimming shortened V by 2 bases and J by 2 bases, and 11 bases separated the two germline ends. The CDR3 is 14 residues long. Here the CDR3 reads CASSLGRSTYEQYF. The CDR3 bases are TGTGCCAGCAGCTTAGGAAGATCCACCTACGAGCAGTACTTC.

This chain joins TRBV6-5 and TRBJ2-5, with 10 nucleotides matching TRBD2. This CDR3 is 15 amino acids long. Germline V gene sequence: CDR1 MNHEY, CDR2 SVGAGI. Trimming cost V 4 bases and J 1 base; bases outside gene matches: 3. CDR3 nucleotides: TGTGCCAGCAGTTGGACTAGCGGACTCCAAGAGACCCAGTACTTC. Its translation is CASSWTSGLQETQYF.

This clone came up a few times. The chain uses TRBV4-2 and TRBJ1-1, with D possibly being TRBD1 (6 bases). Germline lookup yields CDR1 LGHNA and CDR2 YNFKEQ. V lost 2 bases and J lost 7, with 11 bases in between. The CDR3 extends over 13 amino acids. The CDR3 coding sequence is TGTGCCAGCAGCCAAACAGGACAGTTTGAAGCTTTCTTT. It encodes CASSQTGQFEAFF.

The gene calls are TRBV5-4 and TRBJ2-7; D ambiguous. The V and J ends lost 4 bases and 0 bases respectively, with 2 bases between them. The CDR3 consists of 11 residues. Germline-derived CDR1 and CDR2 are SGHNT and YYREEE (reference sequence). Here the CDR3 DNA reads TGTGCCAGCAGCGACTCCTACGAGCAGTACTTC. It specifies CASSDSYEQYF.

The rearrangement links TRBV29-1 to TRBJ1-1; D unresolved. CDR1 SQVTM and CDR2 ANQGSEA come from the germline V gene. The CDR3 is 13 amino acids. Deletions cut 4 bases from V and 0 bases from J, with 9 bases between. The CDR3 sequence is CSVAGGLNTEAFF. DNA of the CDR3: TGCAGCGTTGCGGGCGGATTGAACACTGAAGCTTTCTTT.

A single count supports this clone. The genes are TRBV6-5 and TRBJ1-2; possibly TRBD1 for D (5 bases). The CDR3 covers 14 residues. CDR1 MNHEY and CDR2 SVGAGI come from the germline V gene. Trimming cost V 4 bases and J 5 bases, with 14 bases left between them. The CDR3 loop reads CASSLSPGGYGYTF. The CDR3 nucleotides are TGTGCCAGCAGTTTAAGCCCCGGGGGGTATGGCTACACCTTC.

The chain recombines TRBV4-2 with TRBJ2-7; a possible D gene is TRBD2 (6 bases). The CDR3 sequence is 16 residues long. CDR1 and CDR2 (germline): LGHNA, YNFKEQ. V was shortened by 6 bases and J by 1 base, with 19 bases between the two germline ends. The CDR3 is CASRITGTSTSYEQYF. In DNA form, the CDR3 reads TGTGCCAGCAGAATAACCGGGACTTCCACATCCTACGAGCAGTACTTC.

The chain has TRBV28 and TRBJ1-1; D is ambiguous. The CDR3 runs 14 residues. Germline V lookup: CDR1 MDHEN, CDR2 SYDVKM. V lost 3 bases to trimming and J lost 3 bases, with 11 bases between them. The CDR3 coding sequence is TGTGCCAGCAGTTTCCCTACGGCGCACACTGAAGCTTTCTTT. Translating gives CASSFPTAHTEAFF.

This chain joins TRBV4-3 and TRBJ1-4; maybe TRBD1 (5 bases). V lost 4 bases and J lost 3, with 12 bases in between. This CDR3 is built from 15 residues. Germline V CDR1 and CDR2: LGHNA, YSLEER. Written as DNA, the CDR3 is TGCGCCAGCAGCCCGCTGGGGGAGCCTAATGAAAAACTGTTTTTT. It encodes CASSPLGEPNEKLFF.

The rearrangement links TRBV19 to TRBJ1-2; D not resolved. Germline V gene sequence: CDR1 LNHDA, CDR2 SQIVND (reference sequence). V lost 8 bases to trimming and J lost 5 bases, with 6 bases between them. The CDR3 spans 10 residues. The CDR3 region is CASSGYGYTF. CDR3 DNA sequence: TGTGCCAGTTCGGGGTATGGCTACACCTTC.